Shown below are 14 T cell receptor beta chains from a single sample sequenced in a study of cytomegalovirus exposure and HLA in healthy donors. 60 Vbeta and 13 Jbeta primers were used in PCR. Data came from immunoSEQ multiplex PCR; TCRdb stores just in-frame clones and leaves some out. The table has fewer than 200,000 clones, roughly 12% seen once. Specimen: PBMCs. All receptors come from a man in his fifties in good health and CMV-seropositive.

This clone was found a few times. The chain joins TRBV4-3 to TRBJ2-3, with 8 bases aligning to TRBD2. Trimming took 3 bases from V and 4 from J; bases not matched to a gene: 12. CDR1 and CDR2 from the germline V gene are LGHNA and YSLEER. The CDR3 is 17 residues long. For the CDR3, the DNA is TGCGCCAGCAGCCAGGAGCCCCCCGGGGGGGCCGCAGATACGCAGTATTTT. This encodes CASSQEPPGGAADTQYF.

The chain is built from TRBV4-3 and TRBJ1-6; tentative D call: TRBD1 (5 bases). The germline V gene has CDR1 LGHNA and CDR2 YSLEER. The CDR3 runs 13 residues. V dropped 10 bases and J dropped 7 bases, with 14 bases sitting between them. CDR3 region: CATREGPNSPLHF. As DNA, the CDR3 is TGCGCCACAAGGGAGGGACCCAATTCACCCCTCCACTTT.

The sample holds a few counts of this clone. The chain uses TRBV6-1 and TRBJ2-1, with 12 positions matching TRBD2. V gave up 5 bases and J gave up 5 bases; unmatched junction bases: 4. This CDR3 comprises 15 residues. CDR1 is MNHNS, CDR2 SASEGT, per germline. In DNA, the CDR3 is TGTGCCAGCAGTATGACTAGCGGGGGAAACAATGAGCAGTTCTTC. Protein sequence: CASSMTSGGNNEQFF.

This clone turned up a few times. The V call is TRBV2, the J call TRBJ1-2, with 11 bases aligning to TRBD1. The J segment lost 7 bases and the V segment lost 2 bases, leaving 12 bases of the junction unmatched. Germline V gives CDR1 SNHLY, CDR2 FYNNEI. This CDR3 region has 17 residues. In DNA, the CDR3 is TGTGCCAGCAGTGAAAACCGGGACAGGGGGGCCCTAGGTGGCTACACCTTC. Translating gives CASSENRDRGALGGYTF.

This clone occurred a few times. The gene calls are TRBV7-2 and TRBJ1-2, with 9 bases fitting TRBD1. Trimming cost V 4 bases and J 2 bases; bases outside gene matches: 2. In germline, CDR1 is SGHTA, CDR2 FQGNSA. The CDR3 runs 14 residues. CDR3 amino acids: CASSWTGVNYGYTF. The CDR3 coding sequence is TGTGCCAGCAGCTGGACAGGGGTGAACTATGGCTACACCTTC.

This chain uses TRBV2 with TRBJ1-4; D possibly corresponds to TRBD1 (6 bases). V was trimmed by 5 bases and J by 5 bases, leaving 9 bases between them. This CDR3 is built from 13 residues. From germline, CDR1 is SNHLY and CDR2 FYNNEI. CDR3 amino acids: CASSRQENEKLFF. The CDR3 coding sequence is TGTGCCAGCAGTAGACAGGAGAATGAAAAACTGTTTTTT. Based on the CDR3 plus reference TRBV2 and TRBJ1-4, the full variable domain is EPEVTQTPSHQVTQMGQEVILRCVPISNHLYFYWYRQILGQKVEFLVSFYNNEISEKSEIFDDQFSVERPDGSNFTLKIRSTKLEDSAMYFCASSRQENEKLFFGSGTQLSVL.

V is TRBV30 and J is TRBJ2-4; 8 bases agree with TRBD1. The CDR3 has 21 amino acids. The germline V gene has CDR1 GTSNPN and CDR2 SVGIG (reference sequence). Unmatched junction bases numbered 20, after V lost 0 bases and J lost 1 base. CDR3 coding DNA: TGTGCCTGGAGTGTAGCGTGGACCGGGACAGGCAGTCTAGCGGCCAAAAACATTCAGTACTTC. It yields the protein CAWSVAWTGTGSLAAKNIQYF. Filled out from reference TRBV30 and TRBJ2-4, the complete variable domain reads SQTIHQWPATLVQPVGSPLSLECTVEGTSNPNLYWYRQAAGRGLQLLFYSVGIGQISSEVPQNLSASRPQDRQFILSSKKLLLSDSGFYLCAWSVAWTGTGSLAAKNIQYFGAGTRLSVL.

In DNA form, the CDR3 reads TGTGCCAGCAGCTTCAATGGGGCCAAAGCTTTCTTT. The encoded protein is CASSFNGAKAFF. This chain links TRBV5-6 with TRBJ1-1; TRBD1 is a possible D gene (5 bases). CDR3 length equals 12 residues. Trimming stripped 2 bases from V and 9 bases from J, with 11 bases between. Germline values: CDR1 SGHDT, CDR2 YYEEEE.

This clone was counted only a few times. This chain joins TRBV4-2 and TRBJ1-1, with a tentative D call TRBD1 (5 bases). The germline V gene has CDR1 LGHNA and CDR2 YNFKEQ. The CDR3 length is 16 residues. The V and J ends lost 4 bases and 1 base respectively, with 16 bases between them. The CDR3 nucleotides read TGTGCCAGCAGCCCTTCTGGGGGGGGACCGAACACTGAAGCTTTCTTT. It specifies CASSPSGGGPNTEAFF.

CDR3 in DNA: TGTGCCAGCAGTGAAGAGCTTTACTCTGGAAACACCATATATTTT. It codes for CASSEELYSGNTIYF. The J gene is TRBJ1-3, the V gene TRBV6-1; D is unclear. The CDR3 spans 15 residues. V was trimmed by 1 base and J by 0 bases, leaving 7 bases between them. Germline V CDR1 and CDR2: MNHNS, SASEGT.

The gene calls are TRBV6-5 and TRBJ2-3; the D gene is possibly TRBD1 (5 bases). The CDR3 has 13 residues. Trimming shortened V by 6 bases and J by 4 bases, and 11 bases separated the two germline ends. In germline, CDR1 is MNHEY, CDR2 SVGAGI. This CDR3 is CASRFAGSDTQYF. CDR3 DNA: TGTGCCAGCAGGTTTGCAGGGTCAGATACGCAGTATTTT.

This clone was detected ten times or more. The genes are TRBV6-1 and TRBJ1-1; possible D gene TRBD1, 6 bases. The length of the CDR3 is 14 residues. The ends were cut back, 6 bases at V and 6 bases at J, with 17 bases in the middle. In germline, CDR1 is MNHNS, CDR2 SASEGT. As DNA, the CDR3 is TGTGCCAGCAGCGGAGTAATAGGGACATCTGAAGCTTTCTTT. It translates to CASSGVIGTSEAFF.

Turning to this clone: Relative to the germline gene, one junction end is altered; a read error may explain this. The same CDR3 can be traced to other DNA sequences in this sample. The chain couples TRBV11-2 to TRBJ1-2; TRBD1 is a possible D gene (5 bases). The CDR3 loop spans 16 amino acids. The V gene's germline CDR1 is SGHAT and CDR2 FQNNGV. The CDR3 loop reads CASSPLAGGISYGYTF. For the CDR3, the DNA is TGTGCCAGCAGCCCTCTGGCGGGGGGAATTTCCTATGGCTACACTTTC.

The CDR3, as DNA: TGTGCCAGCAGCCACCGCCTTACGGATGAAAAACTGTTTTTT. Residues: CASSHRLTDEKLFF. V and J are TRBV4-2 and TRBJ1-4; D is undetermined. V was shortened by 3 bases and J by 6 bases, with 11 bases between the two germline ends. The CDR3 contains 14 residues. Germline loops: CDR1 LGHNA, CDR2 YNFKEQ.